This T cell receptor beta chain was recorded in a study of T cells in Graves' hyperthyroidism and ophthalmopathy. Study outcomes and limitations: Ophthalmopathy was separated from stable hyperthyroidism by a 13 V-J model.

Regarding this clonotype: What it binds is unknown. Sequence at one end of the junction differs from germline and may be a read error.

The CDR3 contains 15 residues. The germline V gene encodes CDR1 MNHEY and CDR2 SVGAGI. Those with hyperthyroidism were 18 to 65 years old, newly diagnosed, and ill for under 2 months. Amplification targeted TCR beta CDR3 regions from RNA transcripts. Initially, a first-round RT-PCR of the TCR CDR3 employed the HTBI primer set. MiXCR was run by TCRdb on the multiplex PCR reads, yielding one entry per CDR3 protein. Of some 800,000 distinct CDR3 sequences in the sample, about two fifths were seen once. Sequenced: blood. The clonotype was recovered from a young man with Graves' hyperthyroidism. V usage is TRBV6-5 and J usage is TRBJ2-7; 7 nucleotides align to TRBD2. CDR3: CASRTGTGGSYGQYF. The CDR3 DNA reads as TGTGCCAGCAGGACCGGGACGGGAGGCTCCTACGGGCAGTACTTC.